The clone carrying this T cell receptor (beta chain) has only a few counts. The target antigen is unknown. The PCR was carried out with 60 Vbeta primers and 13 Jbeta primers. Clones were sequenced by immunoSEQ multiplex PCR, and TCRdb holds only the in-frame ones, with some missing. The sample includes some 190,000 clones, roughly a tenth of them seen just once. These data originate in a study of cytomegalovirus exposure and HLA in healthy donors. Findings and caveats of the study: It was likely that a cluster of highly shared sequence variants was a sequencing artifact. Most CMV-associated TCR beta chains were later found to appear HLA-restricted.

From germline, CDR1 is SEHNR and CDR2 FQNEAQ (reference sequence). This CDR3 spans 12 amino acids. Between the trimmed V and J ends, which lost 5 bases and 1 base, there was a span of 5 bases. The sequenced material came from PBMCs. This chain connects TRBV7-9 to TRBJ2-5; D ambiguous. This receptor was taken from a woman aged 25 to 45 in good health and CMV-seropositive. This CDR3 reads CASSNTQETQYF. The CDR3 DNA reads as TGTGCCAGCAGCAACACCCAAGAGACCCAGTACTTC.